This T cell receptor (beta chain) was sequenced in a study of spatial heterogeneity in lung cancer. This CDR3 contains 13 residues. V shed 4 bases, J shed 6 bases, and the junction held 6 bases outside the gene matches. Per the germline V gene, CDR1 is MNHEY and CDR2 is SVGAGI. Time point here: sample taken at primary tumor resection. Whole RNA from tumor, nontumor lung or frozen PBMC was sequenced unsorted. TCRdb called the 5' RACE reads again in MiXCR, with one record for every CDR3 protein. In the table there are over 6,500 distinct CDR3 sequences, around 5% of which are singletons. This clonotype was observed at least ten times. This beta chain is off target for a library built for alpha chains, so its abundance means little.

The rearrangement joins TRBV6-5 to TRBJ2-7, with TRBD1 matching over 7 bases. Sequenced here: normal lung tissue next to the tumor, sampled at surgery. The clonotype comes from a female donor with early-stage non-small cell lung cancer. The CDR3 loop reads CASSSTGVAEQYF. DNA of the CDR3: TGTGCCAGCAGTTCTACAGGGGTGGCCGAGCAGTACTTC.